The 14 T cell receptor beta chains below were found in one sample sequenced in a study of blood T cell repertoires in COVID-19. The method was immunoSEQ multiplex PCR; TCRdb's version includes in-frame clones alone and lacks a portion of them. Of 300,000 or so clones listed, 90% are singletons. The source material was PBMCs or T cells enriched from blood (not recorded which). The source of these receptors is a man in his 60s who had recovered from COVID-19.

V usage is TRBV5-1 and J usage is TRBJ2-7; weak D call: TRBD1 (6 bases). The germline CDR1 and CDR2 sequences are SGHRS and YFSETQ. V lost 4 bases and J 6 bases, leaving 17 bases between the germline ends. This CDR3 contains 14 residues. The CDR3 loop reads CASSPRGRGTEQYF. In DNA, the CDR3 is TGCGCCAGCAGCCCCCGGGGCAGGGGTACCGAGCAGTACTTC.

The chain links TRBV4-2 to TRBJ2-2; 9 bases line up with TRBD2. CDR3 length: 16 amino acids. Trimming removed 2 bases from V and 2 bases from J; junction bases left unmatched: 3. Germline V gene lookup returns CDR1 LGHNA and CDR2 YNFKEQ. CDR3 sequence (DNA): TGTGCCAGCAGCCAAAGCGGGACTAGCAACACCGGGGAGCTGTTTTTT. It encodes CASSQSGTSNTGELFF.

The chain links TRBV27 to TRBJ2-1, with a possible D match to TRBD1 (5 bases). From germline, CDR1 is MNHEY and CDR2 SMNVEV (reference sequence). V lost 5 bases, J lost 8 bases, and 22 bases lay in between. There are 16 residues in the CDR3. Written as DNA, the CDR3 is TGTGCCAGCAGTCCGTACCCTCAGGGAACGGATGATGAGCAGTTCTTC. It codes for CASSPYPQGTDDEQFF.

The chain couples TRBV18 to TRBJ2-7, with D possibly matching TRBD1 (6 bases). This CDR3 has 14 amino acids. V lost 3 bases and J 1 base, leaving 10 bases between the germline ends. Germline assignment: CDR1 KGHSH and CDR2 LQKENI. The CDR3, as DNA: TGTGCCAGCTCACCCCCGGACAGTTCCTACGAGCAGTACTTC. Residues: CASSPPDSSYEQYF.

The chain joins TRBV5-4 to TRBJ2-7; D possibly corresponds to TRBD2 (6 bases). CDR1 and CDR2 from the germline V gene are SGHNT and YYREEE (reference sequence). V lost 3 bases to trimming and J lost 0 bases, with 10 bases between them. The CDR3 has 14 amino acids. The CDR3 coding sequence is TGTGCCAGCAGCTCCGGGACTCACTCCTACGAGCAGTACTTC. Translating it yields CASSSGTHSYEQYF.

The J gene is TRBJ2-3, the V gene TRBV27; weak D call: TRBD2 (5 bases). This CDR3 spans 13 amino acids. Germline CDR1 reads MNHEY; CDR2 reads SMNVEV (reference sequence). V was clipped by 3 bases and J by 5 bases, with 9 bases between them. The CDR3 sequence: CASSFGGGDTQYF. CDR3 DNA sequence: TGTGCCAGCAGTTTCGGTGGAGGAGATACGCAGTATTTT.

DNA for the CDR3: TGTGCCAGCAGCTTAGGGGTGTGGACAGGGGGCACTGAAGCTTTCTTT. It yields the protein CASSLGVWTGGTEAFF. The chain carries TRBV11-3 and TRBJ1-1; 10 bases agree with TRBD1. Trimming cost V 1 base and J 4 bases; bases outside gene matches: 6. The germline V gene has CDR1 SGHNT and CDR2 YENEEA. The CDR3 is 16 residues long.

The chain couples TRBV12-3 or TRBV12-4 to TRBJ2-1; maybe TRBD2 (5 bases). This CDR3 has 13 amino acids. Trimming took off 0 bases at V and 9 bases at J, with 9 bases between the two ends. The CDR3 here is CASSLAGASEQFF. The CDR3 DNA reads as TGTGCCAGCAGTTTAGCGGGAGCAAGTGAGCAGTTCTTC.

The V and J genes are TRBV7-2 and TRBJ1-1; D perhaps matches TRBD1 (6 bases). The CDR3 has 15 residues. Trimming pared 0 bases from V and 2 bases from J, leaving 10 bases between. Germline V gene lookup returns CDR1 SGHTA and CDR2 FQGNSA. CDR3 residues: CASSLAGAVNTEAFF. CDR3 bases: TGTGCCAGCAGCTTAGCGGGGGCAGTTAACACTGAAGCTTTCTTT. The full variable domain, completed using reference TRBV7-2 and TRBJ1-1, is GAGVSQSPSNKVTEKGKDVELRCDPISGHTALYWYRQSLGQGLEFLIYFQGNSAPDKSGLPSDRFSAERTGGSVSTLTIQRTQQEDSAVYLCASSLAGAVNTEAFFGQGTRLTVV.

This clone was detected a few times. The chain combines TRBV30 with TRBJ2-1; D possibly corresponds to TRBD1 (6 bases). V dropped 3 bases and J dropped 4 bases, with 13 bases sitting between them. From germline, CDR1 is GTSNPN and CDR2 SVGIG (reference sequence). CDR3 size: 14 residues. In nucleotides, the CDR3 is TGTGCCTGGAGGGGGGCAGGTCCTTACAATGAGCAGTTCTTC. This codes for CAWRGAGPYNEQFF.

This sequence joins TRBV12-3 or TRBV12-4 and TRBJ2-7, with a weak D call TRBD2 (6 bases). The CDR3 spans 13 residues. V was clipped by 3 bases and J by 9 bases, with 15 bases between them. This chain's CDR3 is CASSFGGLWGQYF. CDR3 in DNA: TGTGCCAGCAGTTTTGGGGGGTTGTGGGGGCAGTACTTC.

V usage is TRBV18 and J usage is TRBJ1-3; D not certain. V was shortened by 3 bases and J by 0 bases, with 18 bases between the two germline ends. The germline V gene has CDR1 KGHSH and CDR2 LQKENI. The CDR3 is made up of 18 amino acids. CDR3 in amino acids: CASSPSGIQTSSGNTIYF. The CDR3 DNA reads as TGTGCCAGCTCACCGTCCGGGATTCAAACCTCCTCTGGAAACACCATATATTTT. Full variable domain (remainder filled in from reference TRBV18 and TRBJ1-3): NAGVMQNPRHLVRRRGQEARLRCSPMKGHSHVYWYRQLPEEGLKFMVYLQKENIIDESGMPKERFSAEFPKEGPSILRIQQVVRGDSAAYFCASSPSGIQTSSGNTIYFGEGSWLTVV.

The genes are TRBV5-1 and TRBJ2-3, with 9 bases fitting TRBD1. The length of the CDR3 is 19 residues. Germline CDR1 reads SGHRS; CDR2 reads YFSETQ. With 2 bases clipped from V and 6 bases from J, the junction kept 19 bases outside the gene matches. The DNA for the CDR3 is TGCGCCAGCAGCTTCACTGGGATAGCCGGGACAGGGCCGGGGGATACGCAGTATTTT. Translating gives CASSFTGIAGTGPGDTQYF. Combining the CDR3 with reference TRBV5-1 and TRBJ2-3 gives the whole variable domain KAGVTQTPRYLIKTRGQQVTLSCSPISGHRSVSWYQQTPGQGLQFLFEYFSETQRNKGNFPGRFSGRQFSNSRSEMNVSTLELGDSALYLCASSFTGIAGTGPGDTQYFGPGTRLTVL.

The chain combines TRBV6-5 with TRBJ1-1; the D gene is possibly TRBD1 (5 bases). Deletions cut 7 bases from V and 4 bases from J, with 19 bases between. This CDR3 has 15 residues. Germline lookup yields CDR1 MNHEY and CDR2 SVGAGI. CDR3 coding DNA: TGTGCCAGCACCAACGGAGGAACCGGGGGCACTGAAGCTTTCTTT. Its translation is CASTNGGTGGTEAFF.